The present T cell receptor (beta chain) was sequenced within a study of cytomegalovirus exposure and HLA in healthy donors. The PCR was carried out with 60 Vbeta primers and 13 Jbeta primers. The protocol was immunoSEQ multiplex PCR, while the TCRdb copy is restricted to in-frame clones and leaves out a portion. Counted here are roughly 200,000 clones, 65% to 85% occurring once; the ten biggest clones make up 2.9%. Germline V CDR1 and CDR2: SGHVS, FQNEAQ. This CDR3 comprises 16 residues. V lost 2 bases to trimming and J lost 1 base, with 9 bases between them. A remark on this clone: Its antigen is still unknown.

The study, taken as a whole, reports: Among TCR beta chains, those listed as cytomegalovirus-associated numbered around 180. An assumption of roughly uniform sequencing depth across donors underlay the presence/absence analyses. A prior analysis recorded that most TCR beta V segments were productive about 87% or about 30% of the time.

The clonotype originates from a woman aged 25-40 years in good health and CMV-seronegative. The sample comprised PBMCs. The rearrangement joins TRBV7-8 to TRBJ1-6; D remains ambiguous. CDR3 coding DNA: TGTGCCAGCAGCTTACCTCCGGGATCCTATAATTCACCCCTCCACTTT. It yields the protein CASSLPPGSYNSPLHF. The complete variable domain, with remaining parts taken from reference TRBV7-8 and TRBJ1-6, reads GAGVSQSPRYKVAKRGQDVALRCDPISGHVSLFWYQQALGQGPEFLTYFQNEAQLDKSGLPSDRFFAERPEGSVSTLKIQRTQQEDSAVYLCASSLPPGSYNSPLHFGNGTRLTVT.